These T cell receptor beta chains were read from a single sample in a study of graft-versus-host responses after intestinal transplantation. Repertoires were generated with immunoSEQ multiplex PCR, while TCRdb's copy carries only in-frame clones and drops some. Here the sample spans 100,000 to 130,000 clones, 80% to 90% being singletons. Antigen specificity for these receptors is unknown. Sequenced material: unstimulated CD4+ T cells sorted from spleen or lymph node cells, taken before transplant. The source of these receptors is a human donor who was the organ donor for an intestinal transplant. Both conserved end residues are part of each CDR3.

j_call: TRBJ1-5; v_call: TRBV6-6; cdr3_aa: CASSYDRVRQPQHF
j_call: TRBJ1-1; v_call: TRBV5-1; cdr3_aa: CASSLDRLNTEAFF
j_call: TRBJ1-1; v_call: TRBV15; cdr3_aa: CATKRDRMNTEAFF
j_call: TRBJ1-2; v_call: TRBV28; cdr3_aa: CAGRTGGYGYTF
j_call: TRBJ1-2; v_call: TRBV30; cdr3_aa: CEGGRPNYGYTFGSLRGCYGYTF
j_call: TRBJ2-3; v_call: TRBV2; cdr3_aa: CASKDLGTDTQYF
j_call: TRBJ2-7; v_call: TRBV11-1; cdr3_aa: CASSWTATNPSYEQYF
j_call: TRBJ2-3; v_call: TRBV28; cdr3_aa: CASSPAWADTQYF
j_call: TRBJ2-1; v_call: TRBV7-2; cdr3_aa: CASSLEPAAEQFF
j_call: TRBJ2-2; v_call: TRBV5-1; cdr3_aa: CASSPSLGVGNTGELFF
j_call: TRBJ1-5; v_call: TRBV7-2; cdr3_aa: CASSDSGGVGKGRQPQHF
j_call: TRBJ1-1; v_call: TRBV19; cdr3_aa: CASSFSEWSVYTEAFF
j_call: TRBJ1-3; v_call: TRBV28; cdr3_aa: CASSLGPSGNTIYF
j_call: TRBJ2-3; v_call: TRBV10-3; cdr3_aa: CAIGLRDGTDTQYF
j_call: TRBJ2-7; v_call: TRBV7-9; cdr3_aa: CASSLVPSVSYEQYF
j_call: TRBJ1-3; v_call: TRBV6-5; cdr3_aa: CASSYSTPGLRNTIYF
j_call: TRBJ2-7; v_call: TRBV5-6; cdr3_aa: CASSRDRGEQYF
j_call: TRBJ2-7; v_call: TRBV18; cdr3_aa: CASSRDSYYEQYF
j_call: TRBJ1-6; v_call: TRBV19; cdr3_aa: CASSTGTTYNSPLHF
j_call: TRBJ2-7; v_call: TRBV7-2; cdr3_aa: CASSLVGSPPLEGYF
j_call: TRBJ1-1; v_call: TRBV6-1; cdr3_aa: CASSFRQGKTEAFF
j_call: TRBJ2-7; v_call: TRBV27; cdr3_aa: CASRRIAGYEQYF
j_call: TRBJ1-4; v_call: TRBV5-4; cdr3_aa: CASSEGLDEKLFF
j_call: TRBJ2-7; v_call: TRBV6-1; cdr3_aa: CASSARTGGGLSYEQYF
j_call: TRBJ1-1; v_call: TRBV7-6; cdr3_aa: CASSLASTANTEAFF
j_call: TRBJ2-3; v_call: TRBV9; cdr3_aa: CASSVDMGTDTQYF
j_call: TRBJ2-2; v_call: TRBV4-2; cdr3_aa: CASSQGSGLAGGLGTGELFF
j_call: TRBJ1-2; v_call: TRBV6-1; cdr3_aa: CASSVDRDYGYTF
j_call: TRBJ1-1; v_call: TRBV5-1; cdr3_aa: CASSLAGASGTEAFF
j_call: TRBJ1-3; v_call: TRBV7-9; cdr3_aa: CATIPRALKDPGNTIYF
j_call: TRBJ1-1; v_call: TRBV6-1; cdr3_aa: CAGRGSVNTEAFF
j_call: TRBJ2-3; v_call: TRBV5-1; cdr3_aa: CASSSLGPDTQYF
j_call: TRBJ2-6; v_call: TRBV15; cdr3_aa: CATSSTGIGIAGANVLTF
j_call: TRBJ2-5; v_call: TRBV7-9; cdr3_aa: CASSLQGFQETQYF
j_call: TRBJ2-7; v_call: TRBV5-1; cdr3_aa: CASSLGRGEQYF
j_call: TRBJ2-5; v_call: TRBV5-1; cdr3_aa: CASSLVPSGGQETQYF
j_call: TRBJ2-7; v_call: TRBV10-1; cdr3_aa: CASSEAGSYEQYF
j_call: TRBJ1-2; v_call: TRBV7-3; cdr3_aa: CASSLQGEAHGYTF
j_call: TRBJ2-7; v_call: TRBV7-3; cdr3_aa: CASSRTSGSEQYF
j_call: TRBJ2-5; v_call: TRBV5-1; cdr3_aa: CASAKQGAGRETQYF
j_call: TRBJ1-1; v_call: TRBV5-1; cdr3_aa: CASSFSANTEAFF
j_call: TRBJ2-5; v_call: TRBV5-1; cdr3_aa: CASSFSGRDQETQYF
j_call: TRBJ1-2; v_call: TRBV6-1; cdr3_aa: CASSEGPRGQSYGYTF
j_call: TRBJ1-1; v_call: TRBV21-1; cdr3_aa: CASSVGQGKMNTEAFF
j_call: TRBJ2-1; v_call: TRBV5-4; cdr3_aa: CASSSTGGSYNEQFF
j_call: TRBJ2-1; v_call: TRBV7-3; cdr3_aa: CASSPQSGGYNEQFF
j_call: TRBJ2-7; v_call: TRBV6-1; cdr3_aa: CASSRDTTSYEQYF
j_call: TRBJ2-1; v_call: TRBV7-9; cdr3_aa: CASSLGTYNEQFF
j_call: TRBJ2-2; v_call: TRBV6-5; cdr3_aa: CASIGRRTGELFF
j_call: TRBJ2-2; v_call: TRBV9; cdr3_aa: CASSVGLAGSAGELFF
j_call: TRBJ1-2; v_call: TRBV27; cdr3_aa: CASSTTGGSGYTF
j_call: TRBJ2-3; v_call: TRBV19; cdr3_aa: CASSPKNPGLAGGWGTDTQYF
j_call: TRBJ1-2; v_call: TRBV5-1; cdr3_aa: CASSLNGLLYGYTF
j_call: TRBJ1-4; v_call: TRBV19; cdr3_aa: CASNIQAATNEKLFF
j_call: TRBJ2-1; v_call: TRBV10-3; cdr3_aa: CAIAPSEAEQFF